Shown below are 9 T cell receptor beta chains from a single sample sequenced in a study of metastatic and nonmetastatic thyroid tumors. TCRdb redid the clone calls on the PCR reads using MiXCR. The sample consists of about 92,000 clones, about 15% of them appearing once. Thyroid surgery was preceded by no treatment in any patient. The material sequenced was blood. Receptors originate from a female donor with papillary thyroid cancer or a benign thyroid nodule (not recorded which). Some clones in this sample may be carry-over from other donors' samples.

This clone showed up many times. The rearrangement uses TRBV28 and TRBJ2-7, with 11 positions matching TRBD1. This CDR3 spans 16 amino acids. Trimming removed 2 bases from V and 3 bases from J; junction bases left unmatched: 6. The germline CDR1 and CDR2 sequences are MDHEN and SYDVKM. CDR3 loop: CASSLRWGQGDYEQYF. CDR3 DNA: TGTGCCAGCAGTTTACGGTGGGGACAGGGGGACTACGAGCAGTACTTC.

At least ten counts were recorded for this clone. V is TRBV18 and J is TRBJ2-1, with unresolved D. This CDR3 region has 15 residues. Trimming took 3 bases from V and 4 from J, leaving 13 bases between them. Looked up from germline, CDR1 is KGHSH and CDR2 is LQKENI. The CDR3 loop is CASSPASLLYNEQFF. The CDR3 DNA is TGTGCCAGCTCACCCGCCTCGCTTTTATACAATGAGCAGTTCTTC.

This clone has ten or more counts. V is TRBV4-1 and J is TRBJ2-7; D call uncertain. Trimming shortened V by 2 bases and J by 0 bases, and 11 bases separated the two germline ends. The germline CDR1 and CDR2 sequences are MGHRA and YSYEKL. The length of the CDR3 is 15 residues. CDR3 amino acids: CASSQSQALSYEQYF. CDR3 DNA: TGCGCCAGCAGCCAATCGCAGGCTCTCTCCTACGAGCAGTACTTC.

About this clone: A read error may be the cause here, since a much bigger clone is one base away. The chain couples TRBV4-1 to TRBJ1-5; D is unclear. CDR3 length: 12 amino acids. V was trimmed by 2 bases and J by 6 bases, leaving 5 bases between them. Germline-derived CDR1 and CDR2 are MGHRA and YSYEKL. In DNA, the CDR3 is TGCGCCAGCAGCCAATCGTGTCAGCCCCAGCATTTT. This encodes CASSQSCQPQHF.

This clone appeared many times. The junction differs from germline at one of its ends, possibly a read error. This chain connects TRBV27 to TRBJ2-2; tentatively, D is TRBD1 (6 bases). The germline V gene encodes CDR1 MNHEY and CDR2 SMNVEV (reference sequence). This CDR3 is built from 16 residues. The CDR3 coding sequence is TGTGCCAGCAGGGGTGAGCTTCAGGGGCCTGCCGGCGAGCTGTTTTTT. Residues: CASRGELQGPAGELFF.

This clone was seen many times. CDR3 sequence (DNA): TGCGCCAGCAGCTCAACTAGCACCGGGGAGCTGTTTTTT. It translates to CASSSTSTGELFF. V is TRBV4-1 and J is TRBJ2-2; the D gene is possibly TRBD2 (5 bases). The CDR3 totals 13 residues. Germline V gives CDR1 MGHRA, CDR2 YSYEKL. V lost 5 bases, J lost 4 bases, and 8 bases lay in between.

As to this clone: A much more abundant neighbour one base away suggests this may be a read error. V gene TRBV29-1 combines with J gene TRBJ2-5; perhaps D is TRBD1 or TRBD2 (5 bases each). CDR3 size: 12 residues. With 6 bases removed from V and 2 bases from J, the gap between germline ends came to 10 bases. CDR1 and CDR2 from the germline V gene are SQVTM and ANQGSEA. The CDR3 sequence is CSVLEGQETQYF. Written as DNA, the CDR3 is TGCAGCGTCTTAGAGGGGCAAGAGACCCAGTACTTC.

This clone appeared many times. This chain links TRBV28 with TRBJ1-6; tentatively, D is TRBD1 (5 bases). V gave up 6 bases and J gave up 10 bases, with 13 bases separating them. This CDR3 comprises 13 residues. CDR1 and CDR2 (germline): MDHEN, SYDVKM. The CDR3: CASRGGVGSPLHF. CDR3 DNA sequence: TGTGCCAGCAGAGGAGGGGTTGGGTCACCCCTCCACTTT.

Of note for this clone: One base away lies a much larger clone, so this may be a sequencing read error. This chain uses TRBV29-1 with TRBJ2-5; 12 positions match TRBD2. Germline lookup yields CDR1 SQVTM and CDR2 ANQGSEA. This CDR3 is built from 15 residues. The CDR3 DNA is TGCAGCGTTGAGTCAGCTAGCGGGGGGGCAGAGGCCCAGTACTTC. It is translated as CSVESASGGAEAQYF.